These 13 T cell receptor beta chains share one sample of origin, sequenced in a study of T cells in Graves' hyperthyroidism and ophthalmopathy. TCR beta CDR3 sequences were amplified from RNA transcripts. TCR CDR3 underwent first-round RT-PCR with the HTBI primer set. A single record per CDR3 protein comes from TCRdb applying MiXCR to the multiplex PCR reads. Here the sample spans hundreds of thousands of distinct CDR3 sequences, roughly 20% being singletons. The source material was blood. These TCRs come from a young man with Graves' ophthalmopathy.

J is TRBJ2-5 and V is TRBV30; TRBD1 matches 11 bases. This CDR3 is 11 amino acids long. The ends lost 2 bases at V and 13 bases at J; junction bases unmatched: 3. Germline V gene sequence: CDR1 GTSNPN, CDR2 SVGIG (reference sequence). The CDR3 nucleotides are TGTGCCTGGAGTAGCGGGACAGGGGGGTACTTC. Amino acids: CAWSSGTGGYF. The full variable domain, in which reference TRBV30 and TRBJ2-5 provide the parts outside the CDR3, is SQTIHQWPATLVQPVGSPLSLECTVEGTSNPNLYWYRQAAGRGLQLLFYSVGIGQISSEVPQNLSASRPQDRQFILSSKKLLLSDSGFYLCAWSSGTGGYFGPGTRLLVL.

This clonotype came up many times. The chain's CDR3 is CASSLGPLLRVPANYGYTF. The CDR3 DNA reads TGTGCCAGCAGCTTAGGTCCACTCTTACGGGTTCCGGCTAACTATGGCTACACCTTC. The chain combines TRBV11-2 with TRBJ1-2; D unclear. Germline CDR1 SGHAT, CDR2 FQNNGV. Trimming cost V 1 base and J 0 bases, with 21 bases left between them. The CDR3 is 19 residues long.

J is TRBJ2-3 and V is TRBV5-1; no definite D call. Trimming stripped 4 bases from V and 7 bases from J, with 16 bases between. Germline loops: CDR1 SGHRS, CDR2 YFSETQ. This CDR3 is 14 amino acids long. The chain's CDR3 is CASSALIVLYTQYF. The CDR3 region has the DNA TGCGCCAGCAGCGCCCTGATTGTACTATATACGCAGTATTTT.

The CDR3 nucleotides read TGTGCCAGCAGTCCTATTACCCCCGCTAGCGGTTACAATGAGCAGTTCTTC. As protein: CASSPITPASGYNEQFF. V gene TRBV12-3 or TRBV12-4 combines with J gene TRBJ2-1, with 7 bases that match TRBD2. With 5 bases clipped from V and 4 bases from J, the junction kept 14 bases outside the gene matches. The CDR3 spans 17 residues.

This clonotype was picked up many times. The CDR3 reads CSARSSDEKQYF. The CDR3 nucleotides are TGCAGTGCTAGATCCTCGGATGAAAAGCAGTACTTC. The rearrangement links TRBV20-1 to TRBJ2-7; the D is unclear. The CDR3 sequence is 12 residues long. Germline values: CDR1 DFQATT, CDR2 SNEGSKA (reference sequence). Trimming took off 2 bases at V and 8 bases at J, with 13 bases between the two ends.

The chain is built from TRBV6-2 or TRBV6-3 and TRBJ2-7, with 9 bases identical to TRBD1. The trim removed 7 bases at V and 3 bases at J, leaving 7 bases unmatched. Germline CDR1 is MNHEY and CDR2 is SVGEGT. The CDR3 contains 14 residues. Here the CDR3 DNA reads TGTGCCAGCATCAAAGGGGGACAGGGCTACGAGCAGTACTTC. Its translation: CASIKGGQGYEQYF.

The chain uses TRBV7-9 and TRBJ2-1; 8 bases fit TRBD2. V shed 2 bases and J 0 bases; nucleotides not matched to a gene: 6. The CDR3 runs to 17 residues. Looked up from germline, CDR1 is SEHNR and CDR2 is FQNEAQ (reference sequence). The CDR3 DNA sequence: TGTGCCAGCAGCTTATCCGGGAGGGGGAGCTCCTACAATGAGCAGTTCTTC. It specifies CASSLSGRGSSYNEQFF.

This clonotype has just a few counts. The rearrangement links TRBV7-9 to TRBJ2-3, with 8 nucleotides matching TRBD2. CDR1 and CDR2 (germline): SEHNR, FQNEAQ (reference sequence). The CDR3 loop spans 15 amino acids. V lost 5 bases to trimming and J lost 6 bases; unmatched junction nucleotides: 10. Here the CDR3 reads CASSPIGRGGDTQYF. The CDR3 coding sequence is TGTGCCAGCAGCCCGATCGGACGGGGGGGGGATACGCAGTATTTT.

The chain recombines TRBV24-1 with TRBJ2-7, with TRBD1 matching over 7 bases. The CDR3 spans 16 residues. J lost 0 bases, V lost 2 bases, and 6 bases had no gene match. Germline-derived CDR1 and CDR2 are KGHDR and SFDVKD. DNA for the CDR3: TGTGCCACCAGTGATTCCAGGGGGTCCCACTCCTACGAGCAGTACTTC. Amino acids: CATSDSRGSHSYEQYF.

The chain recombines TRBV7-2 with TRBJ2-2; D may be TRBD1 or TRBD2 (5 bases each). This CDR3 region has 15 residues. Trimming stripped 7 bases from V and 2 bases from J, with 14 bases between. Germline-derived CDR1 and CDR2 are SGHTA and FQGNSA. CDR3 nucleotides: TGTGCCAGCAAAGCCGGGACCTACAACACCGGGGAGCTGTTTTTT. As protein: CASKAGTYNTGELFF.

The J gene is TRBJ1-5, the V gene TRBV27, with no clear D. Trimming left V 2 bases short and J 0 bases short, with 8 bases between. Germline V gives CDR1 MNHEY, CDR2 SMNVEV (reference sequence). This CDR3 comprises 15 residues. CDR3 sequence: CASSLVGDSNQPQHF. The CDR3 DNA sequence: TGTGCCAGCAGTTTAGTCGGAGATAGCAATCAGCCCCAGCATTTT.

This clonotype has a count of ten or more. V is TRBV13 and J is TRBJ2-7, with 11 bases identical to TRBD1. V was pared by 8 bases and J by 7 bases, with 16 bases of the junction left unmatched. CDR1 is PRHDT and CDR2 is FYEKMQ in the germline V gene (reference sequence). This CDR3 contains 16 residues. The CDR3 DNA is TGTGCCAGCTCCGGGACAGGGGGAGTCCACCGAGCGGAGCAGTACTTC. The encoded protein is CASSGTGGVHRAEQYF.

CDR3 sequence (DNA): TGTGCCAGCAGCTTGGGCCCCAAGTCCGGGACAGGGGTGAACTATGGCTACACCTTC. It specifies CASSLGPKSGTGVNYGYTF. The chain is built from TRBV9 and TRBJ1-2; 10 bases agree with TRBD1. Germline lookup yields CDR1 SGDLS and CDR2 YYNGEE. J was trimmed by 2 bases and V by 4 bases; bases with no gene match: 17. This CDR3 contains 19 residues.